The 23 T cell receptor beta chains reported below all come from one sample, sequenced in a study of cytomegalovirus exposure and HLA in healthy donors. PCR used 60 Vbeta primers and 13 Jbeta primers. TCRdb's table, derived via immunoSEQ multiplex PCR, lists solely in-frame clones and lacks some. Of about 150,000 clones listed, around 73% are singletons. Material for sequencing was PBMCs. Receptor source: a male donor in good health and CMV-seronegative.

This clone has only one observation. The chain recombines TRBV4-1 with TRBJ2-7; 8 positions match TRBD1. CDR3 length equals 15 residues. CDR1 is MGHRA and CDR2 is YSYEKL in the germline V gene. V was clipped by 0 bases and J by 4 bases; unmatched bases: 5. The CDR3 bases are TGCGCCAGCAGCCAAGAGGGACAGGTACTATACGAGCAGTACTTC. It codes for CASSQEGQVLYEQYF.

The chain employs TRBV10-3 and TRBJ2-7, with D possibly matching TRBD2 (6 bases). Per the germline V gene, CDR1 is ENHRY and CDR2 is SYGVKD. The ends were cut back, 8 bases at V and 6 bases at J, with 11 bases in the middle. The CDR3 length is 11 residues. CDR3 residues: CAISEGTEQYF. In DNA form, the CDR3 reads TGTGCCATCTCGGAGGGAACCGAGCAGTACTTC.

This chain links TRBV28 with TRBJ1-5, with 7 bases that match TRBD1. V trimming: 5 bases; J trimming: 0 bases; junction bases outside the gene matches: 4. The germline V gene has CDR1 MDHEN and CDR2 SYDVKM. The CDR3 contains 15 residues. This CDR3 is CASSPGQYSNQPQHF. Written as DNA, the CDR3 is TGTGCCAGCAGTCCGGGACAGTATAGCAATCAGCCCCAGCATTTT.

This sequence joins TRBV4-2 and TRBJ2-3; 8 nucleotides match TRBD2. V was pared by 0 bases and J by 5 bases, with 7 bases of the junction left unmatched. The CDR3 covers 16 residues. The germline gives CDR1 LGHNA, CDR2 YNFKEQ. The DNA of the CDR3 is TGTGCCAGCAGCCAAGATAAAGCGGGAGCCGAAGATACGCAGTATTTT. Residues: CASSQDKAGAEDTQYF.

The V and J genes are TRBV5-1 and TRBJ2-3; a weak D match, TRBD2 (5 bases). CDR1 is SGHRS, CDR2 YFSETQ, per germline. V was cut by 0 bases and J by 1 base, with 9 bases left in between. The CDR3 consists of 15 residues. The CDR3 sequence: CASSLAVSGTDTQYF. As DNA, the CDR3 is TGCGCCAGCAGCTTGGCGGTTAGCGGCACAGATACGCAGTATTTT.

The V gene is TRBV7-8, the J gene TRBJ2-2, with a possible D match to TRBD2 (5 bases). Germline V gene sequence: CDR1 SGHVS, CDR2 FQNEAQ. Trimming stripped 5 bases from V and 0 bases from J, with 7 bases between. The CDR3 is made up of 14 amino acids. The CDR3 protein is CASSGLANTGELFF. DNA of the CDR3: TGTGCCAGCAGCGGACTGGCGAACACCGGGGAGCTGTTTTTT.

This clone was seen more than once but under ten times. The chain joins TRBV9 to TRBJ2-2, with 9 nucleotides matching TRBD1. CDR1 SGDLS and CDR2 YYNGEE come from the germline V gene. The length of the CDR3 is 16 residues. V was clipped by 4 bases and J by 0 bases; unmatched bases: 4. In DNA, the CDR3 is TGTGCCAGCAGCACCGGGACAGGGACGAACACCGGGGAGCTGTTTTTT. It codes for CASSTGTGTNTGELFF. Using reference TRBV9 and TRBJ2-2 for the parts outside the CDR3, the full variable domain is DSGVTQTPKHLITATGQRVTLRCSPRSGDLSVYWYQQSLDQGLQFLIQYYNGEERAKGNILERFSAQQFPDLHSELNLSSLELGDSALYFCASSTGTGTNTGELFFGEGSRLTVL.

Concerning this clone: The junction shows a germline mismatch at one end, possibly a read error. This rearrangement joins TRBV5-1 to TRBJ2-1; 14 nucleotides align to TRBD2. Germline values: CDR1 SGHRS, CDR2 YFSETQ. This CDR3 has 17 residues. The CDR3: CASSLATSGGAQNEQFF. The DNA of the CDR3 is TGCGCCAGCAGTTTGGCGACTAGCGGGGGGGCTCAAAATGAGCAGTTCTTC.

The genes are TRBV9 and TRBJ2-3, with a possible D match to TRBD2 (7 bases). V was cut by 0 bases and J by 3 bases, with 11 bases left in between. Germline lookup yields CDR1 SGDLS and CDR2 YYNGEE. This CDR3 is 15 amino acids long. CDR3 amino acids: CASSVGAGTTDTQYF. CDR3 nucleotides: TGTGCCAGCAGCGTAGGAGCGGGGACAACAGATACGCAGTATTTT.

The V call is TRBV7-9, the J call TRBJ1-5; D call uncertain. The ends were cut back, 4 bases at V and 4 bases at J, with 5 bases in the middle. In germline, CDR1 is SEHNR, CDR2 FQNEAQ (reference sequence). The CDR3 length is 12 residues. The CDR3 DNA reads TGTGCCAGCAGCTCTAATAATCAGCCCCAGCATTTT. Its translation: CASSSNNQPQHF.

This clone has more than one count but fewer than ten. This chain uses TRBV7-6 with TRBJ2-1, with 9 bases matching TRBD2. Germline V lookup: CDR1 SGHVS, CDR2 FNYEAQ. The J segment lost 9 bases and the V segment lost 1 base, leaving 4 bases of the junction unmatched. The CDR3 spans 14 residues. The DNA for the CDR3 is TGTGCCAGCAGCTTAGGTAGCGGGGGCAGTGAGCAGTTCTTC. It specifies CASSLGSGGSEQFF.

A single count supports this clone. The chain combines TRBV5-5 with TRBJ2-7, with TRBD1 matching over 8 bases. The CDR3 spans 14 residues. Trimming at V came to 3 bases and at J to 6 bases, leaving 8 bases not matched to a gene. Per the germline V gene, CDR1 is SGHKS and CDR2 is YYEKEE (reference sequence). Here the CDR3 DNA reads TGTGCCAGCAGCTCGACGGGACAGGTGCTCGAGCAGTACTTC. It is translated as CASSSTGQVLEQYF.

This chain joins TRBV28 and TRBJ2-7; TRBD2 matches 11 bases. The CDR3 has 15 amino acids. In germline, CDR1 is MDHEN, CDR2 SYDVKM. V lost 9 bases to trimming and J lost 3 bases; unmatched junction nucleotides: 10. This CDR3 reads CASGSGTSGFYEQYF. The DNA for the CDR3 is TGTGCCAGTGGATCCGGGACTAGCGGTTTCTACGAGCAGTACTTC.

The CDR3 is CASSYTGDSNQPQHF. In DNA form, the CDR3 reads TGTGCCAGCAGTTACACAGGGGATAGCAATCAGCCCCAGCATTTT. The V and J genes are TRBV6-5 and TRBJ1-5; 7 bases are shared with TRBD1. Germline CDR1 is MNHEY and CDR2 is SVGAGI. V was pared by 2 bases and J by 0 bases, with 1 base of the junction left unmatched. This CDR3 is built from 15 residues.

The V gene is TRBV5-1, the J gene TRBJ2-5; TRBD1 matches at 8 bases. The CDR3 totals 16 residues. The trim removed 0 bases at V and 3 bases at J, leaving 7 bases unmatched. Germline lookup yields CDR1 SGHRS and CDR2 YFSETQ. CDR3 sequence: CASSLGTGPSKETQYF. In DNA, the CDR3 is TGCGCCAGCAGCTTGGGGACAGGGCCCAGTAAAGAGACCCAGTACTTC.

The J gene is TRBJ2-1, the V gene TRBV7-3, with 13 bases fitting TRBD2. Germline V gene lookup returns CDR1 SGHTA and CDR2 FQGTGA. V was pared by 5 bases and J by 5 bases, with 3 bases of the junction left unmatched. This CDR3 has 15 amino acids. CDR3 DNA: TGTGCCAGCAGCGCGGGACTAGCGGGGAACAATGAGCAGTTCTTC. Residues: CASSAGLAGNNEQFF.

CDR3 sequence reads: CAWSVGGPYEQYF. The CDR3 coding sequence is TGTGCCTGGAGTGTAGGGGGCCCCTACGAGCAGTACTTC. The V call is TRBV30, the J call TRBJ2-7, with 7 bases that match TRBD1. The CDR3 is 13 amino acids. J lost 2 bases, V lost 0 bases, and 1 base had no gene match. The germline CDR1 and CDR2 sequences are GTSNPN and SVGIG (reference sequence).

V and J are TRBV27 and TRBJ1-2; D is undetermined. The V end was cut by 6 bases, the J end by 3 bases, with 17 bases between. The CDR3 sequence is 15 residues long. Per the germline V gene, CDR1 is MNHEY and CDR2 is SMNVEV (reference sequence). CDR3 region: CASRSGRVADYGYTF. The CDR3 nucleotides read TGTGCCAGCAGAAGCGGACGGGTTGCTGACTATGGCTACACCTTC.

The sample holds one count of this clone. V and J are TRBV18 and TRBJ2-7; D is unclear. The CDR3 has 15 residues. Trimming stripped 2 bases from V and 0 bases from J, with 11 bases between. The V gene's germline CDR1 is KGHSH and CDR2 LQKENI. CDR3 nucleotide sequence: TGTGCCAGCTCACCAGGAGCGCCGAACTCCTACGAGCAGTACTTC. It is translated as CASSPGAPNSYEQYF.

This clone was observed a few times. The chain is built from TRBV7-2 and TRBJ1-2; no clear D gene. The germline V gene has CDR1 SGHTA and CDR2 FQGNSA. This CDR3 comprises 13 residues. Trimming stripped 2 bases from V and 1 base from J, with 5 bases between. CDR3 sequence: CASSLSDNYGYTF. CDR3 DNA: TGTGCCAGCAGCTTATCAGATAACTATGGCTACACCTTC.

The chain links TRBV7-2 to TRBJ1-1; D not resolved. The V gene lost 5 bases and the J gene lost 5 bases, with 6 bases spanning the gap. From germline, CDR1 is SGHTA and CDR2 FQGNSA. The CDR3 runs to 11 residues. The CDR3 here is CASSGLTEAFF. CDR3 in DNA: TGTGCCAGCAGCGGCCTTACTGAAGCTTTCTTT.

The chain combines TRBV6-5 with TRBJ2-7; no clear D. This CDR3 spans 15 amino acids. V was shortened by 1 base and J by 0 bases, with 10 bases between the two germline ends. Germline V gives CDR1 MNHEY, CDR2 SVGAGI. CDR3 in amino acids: CASSYLRSRSYEQYF. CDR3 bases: TGTGCCAGCAGTTACTTGCGGAGCCGCTCCTACGAGCAGTACTTC.

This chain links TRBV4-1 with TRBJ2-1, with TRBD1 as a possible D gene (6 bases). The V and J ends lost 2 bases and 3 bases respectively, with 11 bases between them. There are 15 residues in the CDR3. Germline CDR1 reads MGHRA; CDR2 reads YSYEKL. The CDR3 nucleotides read TGCGCCAGCAGCCAATCCGGGGACAACTACAATGAGCAGTTCTTC. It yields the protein CASSQSGDNYNEQFF.